This T cell receptor (beta chain) was obtained from a study of blood T cell repertoires in COVID-19. Overall study: Whether acute or convalescent, the COVID-19 samples came from the United States, Italy and Spain. In each case, the material was cDNA or gDNA derived from T cells, B-cell-depleted T cells, or PBMCs.

Germline-derived CDR1 and CDR2 are MNHNS and SASEGT. The CDR3 is made up of 18 amino acids. The V and J ends lost 0 bases and 1 base, in that order; junction bases with no gene match: 11. Repertoires were generated with immunoSEQ multiplex PCR, while TCRdb's copy carries only in-frame clones and drops some. The sample consists of around 110,000 clones, about four fifths of them appearing once. The chain joins TRBV6-1 to TRBJ2-5, with 7 bases that match TRBD1. The clonotype originates from a woman aged 70-85 years with acute or convalescent COVID-19. The sequenced material came from peripheral blood. The CDR3 nucleotides are TGTGCCAGCAGTGAAGCGCTAATAGGGGACAGCGTCCAAGAGACCCAGTACTTC. Translated: CASSEALIGDSVQETQYF.